The 21 T cell receptor beta chains listed next were all sequenced from one sample in a study of long-term antiretroviral therapy in people with HIV. Running of the v3.0 immunoSEQ assay took place at survey level. Only in-frame clones appear in the TCRdb table, and some are missing; sequencing was by immunoSEQ multiplex PCR. The repertoire holds over 25,000 clones, with roughly 84% as singletons. The source material was unsorted PBMCs, sampled 0.8 years after starting antiretroviral therapy. The receptor source for this set is a woman aged 25 to 39 with HIV.

V is TRBV10-3 and J is TRBJ2-7, with 8 bases fitting TRBD1. With 4 bases clipped from V and 6 bases from J, the junction kept 11 bases outside the gene matches. The germline CDR1 and CDR2 sequences are ENHRY and SYGVKD. The CDR3 sequence is 15 residues long. CDR3 coding DNA: TGTGCCATCAGTGTGGTAAGACAGGGGACGGGCGAGCAGTACTTC. This sequence encodes CAISVVRQGTGEQYF.

The rearrangement uses TRBV14 and TRBJ1-3; D unresolved. The V gene lost 1 base and the J gene lost 9 bases, with 16 bases spanning the gap. Germline lookup yields CDR1 SGHDN and CDR2 FVKESK. This CDR3 is built from 15 residues. The CDR3 spells CASSQALGRLGTIYF. CDR3 nucleotides: TGTGCCAGCAGCCAAGCCCTGGGCCGGTTAGGCACCATATATTTT.

This clone was detected only a few times. The chain joins TRBV2 to TRBJ1-2, with 7 nucleotides matching TRBD1. CDR1 SNHLY and CDR2 FYNNEI come from the germline V gene. The CDR3 has 15 amino acids. The V segment lost 3 bases and the J segment 1 base; nucleotides outside the gene matches: 5. The CDR3 protein is CASSDPRGHNYGYTF. The CDR3 DNA sequence: TGTGCCAGCAGTGACCCAAGGGGGCATAACTATGGCTACACCTTC.

CDR3 sequence reads: CSVAEGRGTNYGYTF. The CDR3 DNA reads as TGCAGCGTTGCCGAGGGGAGGGGAACTAACTATGGCTACACCTTC. This chain uses TRBV29-1 with TRBJ1-2; a possible D gene is TRBD1 (5 bases). CDR3 length equals 15 residues. Trimming removed 4 bases at V and 0 bases at J, with 15 bases between. Germline V gene sequence: CDR1 SQVTM, CDR2 ANQGSEA.

V and J are TRBV18 and TRBJ2-1; 7 bases agree with TRBD1. From germline, CDR1 is KGHSH and CDR2 LQKENI. CDR3 length: 15 residues. Losses at the gene ends were 5 bases for V and 8 bases for J; bases not matched to a gene: 12. CDR3 amino acids: CASSNGQVGRDEQFF. CDR3 coding DNA: TGTGCCAGCTCAAATGGACAGGTCGGGCGGGATGAGCAGTTCTTC.

V usage is TRBV25-1 and J usage is TRBJ1-2, with D perhaps TRBD1 (6 bases). This CDR3 region has 15 residues. With 1 base removed from V and 7 bases from J, the gap between germline ends came to 16 bases. Germline CDR1 MGHDK, CDR2 SYGVNS. Here the CDR3 reads CASSESWGGLSGYTF. CDR3 DNA: TGTGCCAGCAGTGAATCCTGGGGGGGGCTAAGTGGCTACACCTTC.

This clone was detected only a few times. The chain links TRBV6-5 to TRBJ1-2; D call uncertain. This CDR3 spans 12 amino acids. The germline V gene encodes CDR1 MNHEY and CDR2 SVGAGI. V was clipped by 4 bases and J by 6 bases, with 9 bases between them. CDR3 protein: CASSLKGNGYTF. The CDR3 DNA follows: TGTGCCAGCAGTTTAAAAGGGAATGGCTACACCTTC.

V gene TRBV5-6 combines with J gene TRBJ1-6; the D is unclear. This CDR3 comprises 13 residues. Germline lookup yields CDR1 SGHDT and CDR2 YYEEEE. V lost 3 bases, J lost 8 bases, and 9 bases lay in between. The CDR3 loop is CASSSESYSPLHF. The CDR3 DNA reads as TGTGCCAGCAGCTCGGAGTCTTATTCACCCCTCCACTTT.

This clone was detected a few times. V and J are TRBV10-2 and TRBJ1-3; D gene ambiguous. Trimming cost V 2 bases and J 0 bases, with 11 bases left between them. Per the germline V gene, CDR1 is WSHSY and CDR2 is SAAADI. There are 16 residues in the CDR3. The CDR3 DNA reads TGCGCCAGCAGTGAGCGAGACCCATTCTCTGGAAACACCATATATTTT. Translated, it gives CASSERDPFSGNTIYF.

The V call is TRBV19, the J call TRBJ2-5; D ambiguous. The CDR3 covers 15 residues. The germline CDR1 and CDR2 sequences are LNHDA and SQIVND (reference sequence). V was trimmed by 4 bases and J by 5 bases, leaving 17 bases between them. The DNA of the CDR3 is TGTGCCAGTAGTAGAACAGCGACCTACTCGGAGACCCAGTACTTC. It codes for CASSRTATYSETQYF.

The chain has TRBV18 and TRBJ1-1; unclear D gene. Germline V gene sequence: CDR1 KGHSH, CDR2 LQKENI. The CDR3 runs 16 residues. The ends were cut back, 1 base at V and 0 bases at J, with 12 bases in the middle. CDR3 sequence: CASSPQGKIMNTEAFF. As DNA, the CDR3 is TGTGCCAGCTCACCACAGGGAAAGATCATGAACACTGAAGCTTTCTTT. Full variable domain (outside the CDR3, taken from reference TRBV18 and TRBJ1-1): NAGVMQNPRHLVRRRGQEARLRCSPMKGHSHVYWYRQLPEEGLKFMVYLQKENIIDESGMPKERFSAEFPKEGPSILRIQQVVRGDSAAYFCASSPQGKIMNTEAFFGQGTRLTVV.

Here the CDR3 reads CASSVAGGRDTQYF. The CDR3 DNA reads TGTGCCAGCAGTGTAGCGGGGGGGCGAGATACGCAGTATTTT. The chain recombines TRBV6-1 with TRBJ2-3; 11 bases fit TRBD2. V lost 4 bases to trimming and J lost 5 bases; unmatched junction nucleotides: 2. Germline V gives CDR1 MNHNS, CDR2 SASEGT. The CDR3 loop spans 14 amino acids.

The chain links TRBV27 to TRBJ1-1; 7 bases agree with TRBD1. V lost 8 bases, J lost 2 bases, and 8 bases stayed unmatched. Looked up from germline, CDR1 is MNHEY and CDR2 is SMNVEV (reference sequence). This CDR3 is 14 amino acids long. The CDR3 sequence is CASGWGQPNTEAFF. The CDR3 coding sequence is TGTGCCAGCGGCTGGGGACAGCCAAACACTGAAGCTTTCTTT.

As regards this clone: A read error may produce the germline difference seen at one junction end. This sample includes further DNA sequences coding for the same CDR3. The chain joins TRBV10-2 to TRBJ2-7; D call uncertain. The CDR3 is made up of 11 amino acids. In germline, CDR1 is WSHSY, CDR2 SAAADI. The CDR3 DNA reads as TGCGCCAGCAGTGGCCCCTACGAGCAGTACTTT. Its protein product is CASSGPYEQYF.

V gene TRBV7-3 combines with J gene TRBJ2-2; either TRBD1 or TRBD2 may fit D (5 bases each). Germline V gene lookup returns CDR1 SGHTA and CDR2 FQGTGA. The V gene lost 4 bases and the J gene lost 0 bases, with 12 bases spanning the gap. This CDR3 is built from 16 residues. The CDR3 reads CASSSREGSNTGELFF. DNA for the CDR3: TGTGCCAGCAGCTCACGTGAGGGGTCGAACACCGGGGAGCTGTTTTTT. Supplemented by reference TRBV7-3 and TRBJ2-2, the full variable domain reads GAGVSQTPSNKVTEKGKYVELRCDPISGHTALYWYRQSLGQGPEFLIYFQGTGAADDSGLPNDRFFAVRPEGSVSTLKIQRTERGDSAVYLCASSSREGSNTGELFFGEGSRLTVL.

This chain joins TRBV12-5 and TRBJ2-7; no firm D call. The V end was cut by 6 bases, the J end by 3 bases, with 6 bases between. Germline V gene data show CDR1 as LGHNT and CDR2 as FRNRAP. The CDR3 spans 11 residues. CDR3 DNA sequence: TGTGCTAGTGGCTGGGGCTACGAGCAGTACTTC. Encoded protein: CASGWGYEQYF.

The chain has TRBV9 and TRBJ2-2; possibly TRBD1 for D (5 bases). Per germline, CDR1 SGDLS and CDR2 YYNGEE. There are 13 residues in the CDR3. Trimming cost V 2 bases and J 5 bases, with 7 bases left between them. CDR3 nucleotide sequence: TGTGCCAGCAGCGTCCAGGGAACCGGGGAGCTGTTTTTT. It translates to CASSVQGTGELFF.

The chain combines TRBV7-6 with TRBJ1-2; D is perhaps TRBD1 (6 bases). Trimming cost V 4 bases and J 2 bases, with 14 bases left between them. The CDR3 consists of 15 residues. Germline-derived CDR1 and CDR2 are SGHVS and FNYEAQ. The CDR3 protein is CASSSSFGQNYGYTF. CDR3 in DNA: TGTGCCAGCAGCTCCTCATTCGGACAGAACTATGGCTACACCTTC.

This clone came up a few times. The chain combines TRBV18 with TRBJ1-5; D unclear. Germline values: CDR1 KGHSH, CDR2 LQKENI. This CDR3 spans 16 amino acids. V was pared by 2 bases and J by 0 bases, with 11 bases between. CDR3 coding DNA: TGTGCCAGCTCACCAACGGCTCAATATAGCAATCAGCCCCAGCATTTT. This sequence encodes CASSPTAQYSNQPQHF.

The V call is TRBV5-8, the J call TRBJ2-3, with a tentative D call TRBD1 (6 bases). Germline assignment: CDR1 SGHTS and CDR2 YDEGEE. This CDR3 region has 15 residues. Between the trimmed V and J ends, which lost 4 bases and 2 bases, there was a span of 14 bases. Here the CDR3 DNA reads TGTGCCAGCAGCGGAAGACAGGTTTACACAGATACGCAGTATTTT. Its protein is CASSGRQVYTDTQYF.

The chain combines TRBV27 with TRBJ2-3, with D possibly TRBD2 on 7 matching bases. Trimming took off 6 bases at V and 5 bases at J, with 18 bases between the two ends. In germline, CDR1 is MNHEY, CDR2 SMNVEV (reference sequence). The CDR3 runs 15 residues. CDR3: CASSHYGGPEDTQYF. CDR3 sequence (DNA): TGTGCCAGCAGCCATTACGGGGGGCCTGAAGATACGCAGTATTTT.